This entry concerns a single T cell receptor (beta chain). The data originate from a study of monozygotic twins with inflammatory bowel disease. Each donor supplied more than 2 ml of blood. TCRdb reprocessed the 5' RACE reads, with one entry per CDR3 protein and no DNA. Seen in this sample are 88,000 or so distinct CDR3 sequences; the ten most common clones hold less than 7.5%. The CDR3 spans 13 residues. Germline V gene sequence: CDR1 KGHSH, CDR2 LQKENI. The gene calls are TRBV18 and TRBJ2-1; TCRdb's assignment of TRBD1 cannot be checked, as there is no DNA. The sequence came from a human donor with ulcerative colitis or Crohn's disease, or a healthy co-twin of an affected twin (not recorded which). Material for sequencing was blood. The chain's CDR3 is CASSPQSDRAQFF.